This T cell receptor (beta chain) is drawn from a study of hypomethylating agent response in myelodysplastic syndrome. As for the study in general: Of the myelodysplastic syndrome patients, fewer than 10 were male, 2 female. Patients with neither complete response nor hematologic improvement were classed non-responders. Of around 10 patients, about 5 carried TET2, the most frequent mutation.

Trimming removed 4 bases from V and 7 bases from J; junction bases left unmatched: 7. This CDR3 is built from 13 residues. The germline V gene has CDR1 SQVTM and CDR2 ANQGSEA. Sequenced by immunoSEQ multiplex PCR; TCRdb stores in-frame clones only, minus some. Of 4,500 to 7,000 clones in the sample, around four fifths were seen once. In its sample, this clone was seen once. The gene calls are TRBV29-1 and TRBJ1-5; 7 positions match TRBD1. The sequence was obtained from a human donor with myelodysplastic syndrome. Sequencing used bone marrow, obtained before or after starting hypomethylating agent treatment for myelodysplastic syndrome (not recorded which). CDR3 in amino acids: CSVVDRSGQPQHF. The CDR3 DNA is TGCAGCGTTGTGGACAGGTCGGGCCAGCCCCAGCATTTT. Filled out from reference TRBV29-1 and TRBJ1-5, the complete variable domain reads SAVISQKPSRDICQRGTSLTIQCQVDSQVTMMFWYRQQPGQSLTLIATANQGSEATYESGFVIDKFPISRPNLTFSTLTVSNMSPEDSSIYLCSVVDRSGQPQHFGDGTRLSIL.